The next 25 T cell receptor beta chains were all read from a single sample in a study of cytomegalovirus exposure and HLA in healthy donors. Primers: 60 Vbeta forward and 13 Jbeta reverse. Clones were sequenced by immunoSEQ multiplex PCR, and TCRdb holds only the in-frame ones, with some missing. The repertoire holds 100,000 to 150,000 clones, 70% to 80% seen once, with roughly 3.1% in the top ten. The sample comprised PBMCs. The receptors were gathered from a man between 25 and 39 years old in good health and CMV-seronegative.

The rearrangement uses TRBV27 and TRBJ1-1; the D gene is possibly TRBD1 (5 bases). The germline gives CDR1 MNHEY, CDR2 SMNVEV (reference sequence). Trimming stripped 6 bases from V and 4 bases from J, with 12 bases between. This CDR3 comprises 13 residues. CDR3 loop: CASRLRGPTEAFF. The DNA of the CDR3 is TGTGCCAGCAGGCTAAGGGGCCCCACTGAAGCTTTCTTT.

The chain employs TRBV4-3 and TRBJ1-2; D gene ambiguous. This CDR3 region has 14 residues. CDR1 is LGHNA and CDR2 is YSLEER in the germline V gene. The V end lost 0 bases, the J end lost 8 bases, and 13 bases lay between the germline ends. CDR3 residues: CASSQDQLRNGYTF. The CDR3 DNA sequence: TGCGCCAGCAGCCAAGATCAGTTGAGGAACGGCTACACCTTC.

The table lists this clone with a count of one. This chain uses TRBV2 with TRBJ2-5; TRBD1 is a possible D gene (5 bases). V lost 3 bases and J lost 0, with 17 bases in between. CDR1 is SNHLY, CDR2 FYNNEI, per germline. The CDR3 loop spans 17 amino acids. CDR3 protein: CASSDSRGARNQETQYF. CDR3 nucleotide sequence: TGTGCCAGCAGTGATAGTCGTGGGGCGCGTAACCAAGAGACCCAGTACTTC.

This rearrangement joins TRBV7-2 to TRBJ2-7; 9 bases are a match to TRBD1. CDR1 SGHTA and CDR2 FQGNSA come from the germline V gene. The V segment lost 1 base and the J segment 4 bases; nucleotides outside the gene matches: 2. This CDR3 spans 14 amino acids. CDR3: CASSLGTGAYEQYF. DNA for the CDR3: TGTGCCAGCAGCTTAGGGACAGGGGCTTACGAGCAGTACTTC.

This clone was observed a single time. The chain links TRBV6-1 to TRBJ2-7; D uncertain. V gave up 3 bases and J gave up 0 bases, with 15 bases separating them. Per germline, CDR1 MNHNS and CDR2 SASEGT. The CDR3 sequence is 16 residues long. Here the CDR3 DNA reads TGTGCCAGCAGTGATCGAGGCAGATCGAGCTCCTACGAGCAGTACTTC. Its translation: CASSDRGRSSSYEQYF.

This clone was seen a few times. The rearrangement uses TRBV11-2 and TRBJ1-1, with unresolved D. There are 14 residues in the CDR3. CDR1 is SGHAT and CDR2 is FQNNGV in the germline V gene. Trimming left V 5 bases short and J 1 base short, with 11 bases between. CDR3 protein: CASSPFNGNTEAFF. Written as DNA, the CDR3 is TGTGCCAGCAGCCCCTTCAACGGGAACACTGAAGCTTTCTTT.

V gene TRBV7-9 combines with J gene TRBJ1-1; 7 positions agree with TRBD1. The CDR3 extends over 12 amino acids. Unmatched junction bases numbered 7, after V lost 5 bases and J lost 10 bases. In germline, CDR1 is SEHNR, CDR2 FQNEAQ (reference sequence). The CDR3 is CASSLGQARAFF. CDR3 in DNA: TGTGCCAGCAGCCTAGGACAGGCCCGAGCTTTCTTT.

This clone was counted a single time. V gene TRBV7-8 combines with J gene TRBJ2-1, with 9 bases that match TRBD2. CDR1 is SGHVS and CDR2 is FQNEAQ in the germline V gene. J gave up 0 bases and V 2 bases, and 2 bases lay outside the gene matches. CDR3 length: 16 amino acids. In nucleotides, the CDR3 is TGTGCCAGCAGCTTAACTAGCGGGCTCTCCTACAATGAGCAGTTCTTC. As protein: CASSLTSGLSYNEQFF.

The rearrangement joins TRBV5-1 to TRBJ1-6, with TRBD1 identical over 7 bases. Germline V gene lookup returns CDR1 SGHRS and CDR2 YFSETQ. The CDR3 length is 15 residues. Trimming removed 0 bases from V and 9 bases from J; junction bases left unmatched: 6. CDR3 DNA: TGCGCCAGCAGCTTGGAAGGACAGGAGAGTTCACCCCTCCACTTT. Its protein is CASSLEGQESSPLHF. The full variable domain, its missing parts supplied by reference TRBV5-1 and TRBJ1-6, is KAGVTQTPRYLIKTRGQQVTLSCSPISGHRSVSWYQQTPGQGLQFLFEYFSETQRNKGNFPGRFSGRQFSNSRSEMNVSTLELGDSALYLCASSLEGQESSPLHFGNGTRLTVT.

The chain is built from TRBV5-1 and TRBJ1-6; TRBD1 aligns across 8 bases. J gave up 9 bases and V 3 bases, and 5 bases lay outside the gene matches. This CDR3 contains 14 residues. Germline assignment: CDR1 SGHRS and CDR2 YFSETQ. The CDR3, as DNA: TGCGCCAGCAGCTCTGGACAGGGAAGTTCACCCCTCCACTTT. Its translation is CASSSGQGSSPLHF.

The chain joins TRBV6-6 to TRBJ1-1; maybe TRBD1 (6 bases). The CDR3 consists of 11 residues. Trimming took off 6 bases at V and 10 bases at J, with 12 bases between the two ends. CDR1 is MNHNY, CDR2 SVGAGI, per germline (reference sequence). The CDR3 region is CASSAQGGAFF. As DNA, the CDR3 is TGTGCCAGCAGCGCCCAAGGGGGAGCTTTCTTT.

The gene calls are TRBV5-6 and TRBJ2-5; no clear D gene. The V end was cut by 5 bases, the J end by 3 bases, with 17 bases between. This CDR3 has 15 amino acids. Germline V CDR1 and CDR2: SGHDT, YYEEEE. The DNA of the CDR3 is TGTGCCAGCAGGTCTTCGCCGGCGGCCAAAGAGACCCAGTACTTC. This translates into CASRSSPAAKETQYF.

The V gene is TRBV4-1, the J gene TRBJ2-2; TRBD2 aligns across 9 bases. This CDR3 region has 16 residues. The J segment lost 5 bases and the V segment lost 4 bases, leaving 8 bases of the junction unmatched. The germline gives CDR1 MGHRA, CDR2 YSYEKL. CDR3 sequence reads: CASSRFSGGGTGELFF. For the CDR3, the DNA is TGCGCCAGCAGCCGATTTAGCGGGGGAGGGACCGGGGAGCTGTTTTTT.

The V gene is TRBV10-3, the J gene TRBJ1-1; 7 bases map to TRBD1. In germline, CDR1 is ENHRY, CDR2 SYGVKD. CDR3 size: 13 residues. Trimming cost V 10 bases and J 6 bases; bases outside gene matches: 11. In DNA, the CDR3 is TGTGCCACCCGTGGACAGGCTGACGCTGAAGCTTTCTTT. It encodes CATRGQADAEAFF.

This clone was counted a single time. V is TRBV6-5 and J is TRBJ1-1; 7 bases agree with TRBD1. This CDR3 is built from 14 residues. CDR1 MNHEY and CDR2 SVGAGI come from the germline V gene. V dropped 0 bases and J dropped 3; count of bases not matched to a gene: 1. CDR3 sequence reads: CASSYSRGYTEAFF. The CDR3 DNA is TGTGCCAGCAGTTACTCCAGGGGGTACACTGAAGCTTTCTTT.

The chain has TRBV28 and TRBJ1-2; D remains ambiguous. Trimming pared 5 bases from V and 8 bases from J, leaving 9 bases between. CDR3 length equals 11 residues. CDR1 and CDR2 from the germline V gene are MDHEN and SYDVKM. In DNA, the CDR3 is TGTGCCAGCAGTCCCCTTTCCGGCTACACCTTC. It is translated as CASSPLSGYTF.

The V call is TRBV18, the J call TRBJ2-3; tentative D call: TRBD2 (6 bases). The V end lost 2 bases, the J end lost 1 base, and 16 bases lay between the germline ends. The CDR3 extends over 17 amino acids. Germline loops: CDR1 KGHSH, CDR2 LQKENI. The CDR3: CASSPTRDSGRTDTQYF. The CDR3, as DNA: TGTGCCAGCTCACCAACCAGGGACTCTGGTCGCACAGATACGCAGTATTTT.

V and J are TRBV19 and TRBJ1-1; possibly TRBD1 for D (5 bases). The germline V gene encodes CDR1 LNHDA and CDR2 SQIVND (reference sequence). The CDR3 extends over 15 amino acids. Deletions cut 4 bases from V and 11 bases from J, with 23 bases between. CDR3 in amino acids: CASSTDPGRDRRAFF. The CDR3, as DNA: TGTGCCAGTAGTACCGACCCGGGCAGGGATCGTCGGGCTTTCTTT. The complete variable domain, with remaining parts taken from reference TRBV19 and TRBJ1-1, reads DGGITQSPKYLFRKEGQNVTLSCEQNLNHDAMYWYRQDPGQGLRLIYYSQIVNDFQKGDIAEGYSVSREKKESFPLTVTSAQKNPTAFYLCASSTDPGRDRRAFFGQGTRLTVV.

The chain uses TRBV6-5 and TRBJ1-1, with TRBD1 identical over 7 bases. The V gene end was trimmed by 0 bases and the J gene end by 8 bases; junction bases not matched to a gene: 0. This CDR3 has 12 residues. From germline, CDR1 is MNHEY and CDR2 SVGAGI. This CDR3 is CASSYSTGEAFF. Written as DNA, the CDR3 is TGTGCCAGCAGTTACTCGACAGGGGAAGCTTTCTTT.

This clone was seen a few times. This chain joins TRBV18 and TRBJ2-7; 16 bases map to TRBD2. The CDR3 loop spans 17 amino acids. Per the germline V gene, CDR1 is KGHSH and CDR2 is LQKENI. V lost 6 bases, J lost 4 bases, and 9 bases stayed unmatched. CDR3 protein: CASSGLAGGPPIYEQYF. The CDR3 coding sequence is TGTGCCAGCTCGGGACTAGCGGGAGGGCCTCCGATTTACGAGCAGTACTTC.

This clone was picked up one time. The rearrangement uses TRBV19 and TRBJ1-6; 9 bases match TRBD1. The germline gives CDR1 LNHDA, CDR2 SQIVND (reference sequence). V was clipped by 4 bases and J by 8 bases; unmatched bases: 3. The CDR3 has 14 residues. CDR3 coding DNA: TGTGCCAGTAGTAAGGGACAGGGACATTCACCCCTCCACTTT. Its translation is CASSKGQGHSPLHF.

The chain employs TRBV19 and TRBJ1-2, with D tentatively TRBD1 (6 bases). The CDR3 has 15 residues. Germline CDR1 is LNHDA and CDR2 is SQIVND (reference sequence). V was shortened by 8 bases and J by 5 bases, with 21 bases between the two germline ends. The CDR3 region is CASSFDGQTHYGYTF. In nucleotides, the CDR3 is TGTGCCAGTTCCTTCGACGGACAGACTCATTATGGCTACACCTTC.

This chain joins TRBV29-1 and TRBJ2-7, with TRBD2 matching over 7 bases. The germline V gene encodes CDR1 SQVTM and CDR2 ANQGSEA. The trim removed 4 bases at V and 3 bases at J, leaving 6 bases unmatched. The CDR3 has 13 amino acids. CDR3 nucleotide sequence: TGCAGCGTTGCTGGCGGGAGCCTCTACGAGCAGTACTTC. Translation gives CSVAGGSLYEQYF.

The chain has TRBV5-4 and TRBJ2-2; no clear D gene. The CDR3 totals 16 residues. Trimming removed 3 bases at V and 4 bases at J, with 16 bases between. The germline CDR1 and CDR2 sequences are SGHNT and YYREEE (reference sequence). The CDR3 DNA is TGTGCCAGCAGCTCGATTCTGGGCCTTAGCACCGGGGAGCTGTTTTTT. This gives the protein CASSSILGLSTGELFF.

The J gene is TRBJ1-1, the V gene TRBV19; no firm D call. This CDR3 region has 15 residues. V was cut by 0 bases and J by 4 bases, with 12 bases left in between. The V gene's germline CDR1 is LNHDA and CDR2 SQIVND (reference sequence). The CDR3 loop is CASSIDLAVATEAFF. The DNA of the CDR3 is TGTGCCAGTAGTATAGATTTGGCCGTAGCCACTGAAGCTTTCTTT. Full variable domain (outside the CDR3, taken from reference TRBV19 and TRBJ1-1): DGGITQSPKYLFRKEGQNVTLSCEQNLNHDAMYWYRQDPGQGLRLIYYSQIVNDFQKGDIAEGYSVSREKKESFPLTVTSAQKNPTAFYLCASSIDLAVATEAFFGQGTRLTVV.